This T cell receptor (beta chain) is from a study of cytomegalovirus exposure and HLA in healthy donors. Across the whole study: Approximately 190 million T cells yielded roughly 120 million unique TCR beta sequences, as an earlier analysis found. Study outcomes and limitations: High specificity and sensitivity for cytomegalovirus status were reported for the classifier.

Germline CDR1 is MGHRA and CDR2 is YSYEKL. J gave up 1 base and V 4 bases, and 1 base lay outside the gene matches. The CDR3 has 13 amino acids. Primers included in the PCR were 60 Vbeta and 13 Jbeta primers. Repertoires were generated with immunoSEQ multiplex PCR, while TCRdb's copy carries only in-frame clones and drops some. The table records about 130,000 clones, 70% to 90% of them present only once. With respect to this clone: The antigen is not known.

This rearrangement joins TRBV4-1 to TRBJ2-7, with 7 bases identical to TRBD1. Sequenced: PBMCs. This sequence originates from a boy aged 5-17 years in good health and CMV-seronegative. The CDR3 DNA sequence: TGCGCCAGCAGCCCGACAGGGTCCTACGAGCAGTACTTC. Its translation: CASSPTGSYEQYF.